Below, 23 T cell receptor beta chains from the same sample are listed, as sequenced in a study of radiation and T cells in renal cell carcinoma. Time point meaning: baseline pretreatment blood. Treatment meaning: 15 Gy SBRT to primary tumor, nephrectomy 4 weeks later. TCRdb's table, derived via immunoSEQ multiplex PCR, lists solely in-frame clones and lacks some. The table includes 150,000 or so clones, 70% to 90% detected once. The specimen was blood, collected from a patient whose treatment included radiotherapy and nephrectomy. The origin of the receptors is a woman between 50 and 59 years old with renal cell carcinoma.

The gene calls are TRBV2 and TRBJ1-2; D might be TRBD1 (5 bases). Germline assignment: CDR1 SNHLY and CDR2 FYNNEI. The CDR3 contains 15 residues. The V end was cut by 0 bases, the J end by 6 bases, with 14 bases between. CDR3 DNA sequence: TGTGCCAGCAGTGAAGCTGGACGTGGGGCGGATGGCTACACCTTC. It encodes CASSEAGRGADGYTF.

In this sample, this clone turned up a few times. Other nucleotide sequences in the sample specify the same CDR3. The rearrangement joins TRBV4-3 to TRBJ1-1; no clear D gene. V was clipped by 1 base and J by 1 base, with 4 bases between them. The length of the CDR3 is 13 residues. Germline CDR1 is LGHNA and CDR2 is YSLEER. In DNA, the CDR3 is TGCGCCAGCAGCCAAGCAGGGAACACTGAAGCTTTCTTT. As protein: CASSQAGNTEAFF.

This clone was found a few times. V gene TRBV10-2 combines with J gene TRBJ1-5, with a weak D call TRBD1 (6 bases). Trimming cost V 6 bases and J 6 bases, with 12 bases left between them. CDR1 WSHSY and CDR2 SAAADI come from the germline V gene. This CDR3 contains 13 residues. For the CDR3, the DNA is TGCGCCAGCAGGGAGGCAGGGGTTCAGCCCCAGCATTTT. Translating it yields CASREAGVQPQHF.

The chain links TRBV7-2 to TRBJ2-5; TRBD2 aligns across 8 bases. This CDR3 has 15 amino acids. V gave up 6 bases and J gave up 7 bases; unmatched junction bases: 13. Germline assignment: CDR1 SGHTA and CDR2 FQGNSA. The CDR3 nucleotides read TGTGCCAGCAGTCTAAGCGGGGGCTCCCAGGGGACCCAGTACTTC. This encodes CASSLSGGSQGTQYF.

A note on this clone: The germline gene is not matched at one end of the junction; a read error may be the cause. The chain is built from TRBV18 and TRBJ1-1; 10 bases match TRBD1. From germline, CDR1 is KGHSH and CDR2 LQKENI. CDR3 size: 17 residues. The CDR3 DNA reads TGTGCCAGCTCATCACCGGGACAGGGGACCCTTGGGACTGAAGCTTTCTTT. Translated: CASSSPGQGTLGTEAFF.

The rearrangement links TRBV30 to TRBJ1-6; D not resolved. Trimming stripped 1 base from V and 8 bases from J, with 9 bases between. This CDR3 is built from 13 residues. The germline V gene encodes CDR1 GTSNPN and CDR2 SVGIG (reference sequence). In DNA, the CDR3 is TGTGCCTGGAGTGAAGAGTATGATTCACCCCTCCACTTT. The encoded protein is CAWSEEYDSPLHF.

The V gene is TRBV6-5, the J gene TRBJ2-7; 7 bases are a match to TRBD1. This CDR3 comprises 15 residues. J gave up 6 bases and V 0 bases, and 8 bases lay outside the gene matches. Looked up from germline, CDR1 is MNHEY and CDR2 is SVGAGI. CDR3 sequence (DNA): TGTGCCAGCAGTTACTCTCCGGGACAGTCTTTCGAGCAGTACTTC. Translating it yields CASSYSPGQSFEQYF.

The chain couples TRBV7-3 to TRBJ2-2, with a tentative D call TRBD2 (6 bases). V was clipped by 5 bases and J by 1 base, with 17 bases between them. Germline V lookup: CDR1 SGHTA, CDR2 FQGTGA. This CDR3 is built from 17 residues. The CDR3 is CASSPQLLRGNTGELFF. The CDR3, as DNA: TGTGCCAGCAGCCCCCAGCTATTGCGGGGGAACACCGGGGAGCTGTTTTTT.

V and J are TRBV5-4 and TRBJ1-2; 8 bases are a match to TRBD1. V shed 4 bases and J 4 bases; nucleotides not matched to a gene: 6. CDR1 and CDR2 (germline): SGHNT, YYREEE (reference sequence). There are 14 residues in the CDR3. CDR3 sequence reads: CASSGGQGGYGYTF. The CDR3 coding sequence is TGTGCCAGCAGCGGCGGACAGGGCGGCTATGGCTACACCTTC.

V and J are TRBV1 and TRBJ2-2; the table names TRBD1, a call not compared with the DNA. TRBV1 is a known pseudogene. CDR3 length equals 14 residues. The CDR3, as DNA: TGCACCAGCAGCCAAAACAGGGACACCGGGGAGCTGTTTTTT. Translating it yields CTSSQNRDTGELFF.

This chain joins TRBV28 and TRBJ1-2; possibly TRBD1 for D (6 bases). Germline V gene sequence: CDR1 MDHEN, CDR2 SYDVKM. V was shortened by 7 bases and J by 8 bases, with 23 bases between the two germline ends. The CDR3 sequence is 15 residues long. CDR3 in amino acids: CASTRIQGRLSGYTF. Here the CDR3 DNA reads TGTGCCAGCACACGTATACAGGGCCGTCTTTCGGGCTACACCTTC.

The J gene is TRBJ1-2, the V gene TRBV4-3, with 7 positions matching TRBD1. This CDR3 spans 14 amino acids. V was pared by 5 bases and J by 5 bases, with 8 bases of the junction left unmatched. Germline loops: CDR1 LGHNA, CDR2 YSLEER. Here the CDR3 DNA reads TGCGCCAGCAGCGGCTTGAAGGGGGCGTATGGCTACACCTTC. Amino acids: CASSGLKGAYGYTF.

The chain uses TRBV10-3 and TRBJ1-1; a possible D gene is TRBD1 (5 bases). This CDR3 is built from 13 residues. Between the trimmed V and J ends, which lost 9 bases and 6 bases, there was a span of 17 bases. Germline CDR1 and CDR2: ENHRY and SYGVKD. CDR3 sequence (DNA): TGTGCCATTTCCAGGGATACCGGGGCTGAAGCTTTCTTT. Residues: CAISRDTGAEAFF.

The genes are TRBV9 and TRBJ2-3; the match to TRBD1 covers 7 bases. Germline V gene lookup returns CDR1 SGDLS and CDR2 YYNGEE. The CDR3 covers 15 residues. J gave up 6 bases and V 0 bases, and 7 bases lay outside the gene matches. CDR3: CASSVVEGAGDTQYF. CDR3 DNA sequence: TGTGCCAGCAGCGTAGTCGAGGGGGCGGGTGATACGCAGTATTTT.

The chain joins TRBV5-1 to TRBJ2-2, with a tentative D call TRBD1 (6 bases). The CDR3 sequence is 15 residues long. V lost 4 bases and J lost 1, with 11 bases in between. Looked up from germline, CDR1 is SGHRS and CDR2 is YFSETQ. The CDR3 loop is CASSITGRNTGELFF. The CDR3 nucleotides are TGCGCCAGCAGCATCACAGGGCGGAACACCGGGGAGCTGTTTTTT.

This clone is a singleton in its sample. The chain is built from TRBV6-6 and TRBJ1-5, with no clear D. CDR3 length: 13 residues. Germline V lookup: CDR1 MNHNY, CDR2 SVGAGI (reference sequence). V was clipped by 7 bases and J by 7 bases, with 14 bases between them. CDR3 in amino acids: CASKAYLEQPQHF. The CDR3 DNA sequence: TGTGCCAGCAAGGCGTATCTTGAACAGCCCCAGCATTTT.

The chain couples TRBV29-1 to TRBJ1-1, with D unclear. CDR3 length equals 11 residues. Germline V gives CDR1 SQVTM, CDR2 ANQGSEA. V gave up 7 bases and J gave up 0 bases, with 6 bases separating them. The CDR3 DNA reads TGCAGCGCGAGCATGAACACTGAAGCTTTCTTT. Translating gives CSASMNTEAFF. Combining the CDR3 with reference TRBV29-1 and TRBJ1-1 gives the whole variable domain SAVISQKPSRDICQRGTSLTIQCQVDSQVTMMFWYRQQPGQSLTLIATANQGSEATYESGFVIDKFPISRPNLTFSTLTVSNMSPEDSSIYLCSASMNTEAFFGQGTRLTVV.

This clone occurred a few times. The CDR3 sequence: CASEAGQEAFF. CDR3 nucleotides: TGTGCCAGCGAAGCGGGACAGGAAGCTTTCTTT. The chain is built from TRBV6-5 and TRBJ1-1, with 7 bases matching TRBD1. V shed 8 bases and J 8 bases; nucleotides not matched to a gene: 5. From germline, CDR1 is MNHEY and CDR2 SVGAGI. CDR3 length: 11 amino acids.

The V call is TRBV14, the J call TRBJ2-7; D possibly corresponds to TRBD1 (6 bases). Germline V gene sequence: CDR1 SGHDN, CDR2 FVKESK. V dropped 4 bases and J dropped 5 bases, with 12 bases sitting between them. This CDR3 has 13 residues. The CDR3 reads CASSRTGFHEQYF. The CDR3 DNA sequence: TGTGCCAGCAGCCGTACAGGGTTCCACGAGCAGTACTTC.

The chain links TRBV6-5 to TRBJ1-4, with 9 nucleotides matching TRBD1. Germline loops: CDR1 MNHEY, CDR2 SVGAGI. The CDR3 is 14 residues long. V trimming: 4 bases; J trimming: 8 bases; junction bases outside the gene matches: 5. This CDR3 is CASSSDRGMEKLFF. Written as DNA, the CDR3 is TGTGCCAGCAGTTCGGACAGGGGTATGGAAAAACTGTTTTTT.

J is TRBJ2-5 and V is TRBV7-2; 8 bases line up with TRBD1. This CDR3 spans 15 amino acids. With 4 bases clipped from V and 4 bases from J, the junction kept 8 bases outside the gene matches. From germline, CDR1 is SGHTA and CDR2 FQGNSA. The CDR3 DNA follows: TGTGCCAGCAGCTGGAAGACAGGGGCGGGAGAGACCCAGTACTTC. It is translated as CASSWKTGAGETQYF.

The CDR3, as DNA: TGTGCCAGCAGATTCACAGGGAGCTCCTCAAACACCGGGGAGCTGTTTTTT. This codes for CASRFTGSSSNTGELFF. The rearrangement links TRBV7-8 to TRBJ2-2; a possible D gene is TRBD1 (6 bases). Between the trimmed V and J ends, which lost 6 bases and 2 bases, there was a span of 19 bases. CDR1 is SGHVS, CDR2 FQNEAQ, per germline. The CDR3 contains 17 residues.

This clone was observed a single time. The J gene is TRBJ1-2, the V gene TRBV7-9; D is perhaps TRBD1 (6 bases). Between the trimmed V and J ends, which lost 3 bases and 2 bases, there was a span of 10 bases. Germline values: CDR1 SEHNR, CDR2 FQNEAQ (reference sequence). The CDR3 loop spans 14 amino acids. The CDR3 loop reads CASSFGGRNYGYTF. The CDR3 nucleotides are TGTGCCAGCAGCTTTGGGGGGCGAAACTATGGCTACACCTTC.